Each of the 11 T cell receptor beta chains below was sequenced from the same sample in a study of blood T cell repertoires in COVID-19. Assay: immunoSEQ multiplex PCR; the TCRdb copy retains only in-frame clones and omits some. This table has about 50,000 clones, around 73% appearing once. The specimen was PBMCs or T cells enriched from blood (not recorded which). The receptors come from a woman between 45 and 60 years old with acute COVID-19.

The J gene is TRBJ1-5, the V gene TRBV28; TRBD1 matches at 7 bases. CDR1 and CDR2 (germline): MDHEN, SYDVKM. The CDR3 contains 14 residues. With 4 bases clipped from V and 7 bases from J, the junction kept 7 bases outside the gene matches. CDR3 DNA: TGTGCCAGCAGTTCTACAGGGGCTGAACAGCCCCAGCATTTT. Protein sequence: CASSSTGAEQPQHF.

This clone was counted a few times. The CDR3 sequence: CASSYSLSGGYEQYF. In nucleotides, the CDR3 is TGTGCCAGCAGTTACTCTCTTAGCGGGGGTTACGAGCAGTACTTC. The V and J genes are TRBV6-5 and TRBJ2-7; 9 bases agree with TRBD2. This CDR3 is built from 15 residues. The germline CDR1 and CDR2 sequences are MNHEY and SVGAGI. The ends lost 0 bases at V and 4 bases at J; junction bases unmatched: 4.

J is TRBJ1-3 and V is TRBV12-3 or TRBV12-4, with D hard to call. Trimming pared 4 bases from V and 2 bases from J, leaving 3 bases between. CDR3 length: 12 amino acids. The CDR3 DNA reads TGTGCCAGCAGTTCCGCTGGAAACACCATATATTTT. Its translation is CASSSAGNTIYF.

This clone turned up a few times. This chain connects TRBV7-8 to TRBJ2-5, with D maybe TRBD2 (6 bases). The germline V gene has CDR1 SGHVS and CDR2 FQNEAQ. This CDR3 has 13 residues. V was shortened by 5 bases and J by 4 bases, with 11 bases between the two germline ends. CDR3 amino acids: CASSGPGGETQYF. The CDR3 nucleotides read TGTGCCAGCAGCGGCCCCGGGGGAGAGACCCAGTACTTC.

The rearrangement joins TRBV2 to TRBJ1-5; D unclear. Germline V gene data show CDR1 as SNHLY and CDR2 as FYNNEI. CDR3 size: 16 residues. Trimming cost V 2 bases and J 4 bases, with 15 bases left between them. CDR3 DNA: TGTGCCAGCAGTGAATTCAATCAGATCGGGAATCAGCCCCAGCATTTT. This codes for CASSEFNQIGNQPQHF.

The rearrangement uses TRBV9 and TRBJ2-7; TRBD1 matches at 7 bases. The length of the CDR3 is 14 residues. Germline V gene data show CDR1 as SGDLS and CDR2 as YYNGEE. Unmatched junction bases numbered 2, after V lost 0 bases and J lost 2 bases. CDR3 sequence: CASSVGQGAYEQYF. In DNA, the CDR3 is TGTGCCAGCAGCGTAGGGCAGGGGGCCTACGAGCAGTACTTC.

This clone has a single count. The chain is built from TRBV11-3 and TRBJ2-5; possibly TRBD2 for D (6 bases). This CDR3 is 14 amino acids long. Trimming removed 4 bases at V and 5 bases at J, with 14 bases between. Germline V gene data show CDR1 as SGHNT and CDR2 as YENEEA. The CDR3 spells CASSSPPGGETQYF. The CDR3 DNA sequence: TGTGCCAGCAGCTCCCCGCCAGGAGGGGAGACCCAGTACTTC.

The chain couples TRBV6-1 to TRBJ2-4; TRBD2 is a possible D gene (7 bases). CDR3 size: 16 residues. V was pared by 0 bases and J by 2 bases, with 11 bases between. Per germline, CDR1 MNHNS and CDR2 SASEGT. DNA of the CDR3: TGTGCCAGCAGTGAAGCGGGGGGGGCCACCAAAAACATTCAGTACTTC. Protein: CASSEAGGATKNIQYF.

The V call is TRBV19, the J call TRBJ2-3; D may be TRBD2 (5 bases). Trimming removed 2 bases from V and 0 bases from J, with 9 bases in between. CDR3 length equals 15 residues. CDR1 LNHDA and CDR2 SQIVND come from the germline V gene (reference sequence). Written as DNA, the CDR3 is TGTGCCAGTAGTATAAAAGCGGTCAGCACAGATACGCAGTATTTT. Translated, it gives CASSIKAVSTDTQYF.

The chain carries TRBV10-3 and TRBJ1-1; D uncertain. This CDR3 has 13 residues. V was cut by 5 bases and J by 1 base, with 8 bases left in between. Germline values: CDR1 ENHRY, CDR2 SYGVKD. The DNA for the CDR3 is TGTGCCATCAGTCGACAACCGAACACTGAAGCTTTCTTT. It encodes CAISRQPNTEAFF.

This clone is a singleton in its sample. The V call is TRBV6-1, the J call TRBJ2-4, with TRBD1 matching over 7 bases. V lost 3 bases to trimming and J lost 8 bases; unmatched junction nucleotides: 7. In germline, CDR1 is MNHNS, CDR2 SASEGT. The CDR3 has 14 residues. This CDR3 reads CASSEPNRGDIQYF. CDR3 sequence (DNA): TGTGCCAGCAGTGAGCCTAACAGGGGTGACATTCAGTACTTC.